The clone carrying this T cell receptor beta chain was counted a few times. As yet, its antigen is unknown. Of the isolated RNA, all was reverse transcribed, and so the sequenced material was expressed TCRB transcripts. The protocol was immunoSEQ multiplex PCR, while the TCRdb copy is restricted to in-frame clones and leaves out a portion. Among approximately 270,000 clones listed, about 13% were seen once. This sample is part of a study of beta chain features in type 1 diabetes. Background on the study: Similarity in age, gender and cell yields was seen between patients and healthy donors.

The study's findings and limits: Researchers report that Type 1 diabetes patients had moderately but significantly shorter TCRB CDR3s across all four CD4+ subsets. Cells with high TCR expression could be over-represented by cDNA sequencing.

V lost 2 bases and J lost 4, with 11 bases in between. There are 14 residues in the CDR3. Germline lookup yields CDR1 KGHSH and CDR2 LQKENI. The chain carries TRBV18 and TRBJ2-5; the D gene is possibly TRBD1 (5 bases). The sample consisted of naive CD4+ T cells from blood. The origin of this receptor is a man aged 25-45 years with type 1 diabetes. The CDR3 loop is CASSPVAGRETQYF. As DNA, the CDR3 is TGTGCCAGCTCACCAGTGGCAGGGCGAGAGACCCAGTACTTC.